The clone carrying this T cell receptor beta chain was detected only a few times. Its target is unknown. Looked up from germline, CDR1 is SQVTM and CDR2 is ANQGSEA. Between the trimmed V and J ends, which lost 0 bases and 0 bases, there was a span of 4 bases. The CDR3 length is 13 residues. From the RACE reads, TCRdb called clonotypes with MiXCR, one entry per CDR3 protein. Of approximately 86,000 distinct CDR3 sequences in the sample, under 13% are singletons; the top ten hold more than 1%. Regarding time point: patch test 3, about 24 weeks after DPC sensitization. Treatment given: therapeutic diphenylcyclopropenone sensitization with weekly scalp DPC. This sample was taken from a study of human T cells and chemical hapten exposure. Findings of the study overall: The formation of large CDR3 similarity clusters by expanded TCRs significantly exceeded that of controls.

This sample comprised whole blood, obtained in connection with sensitization to the hapten diphenylcyclopropenone (DPC). V and J are TRBV29-1 and TRBJ2-3, with D unresolved. The receptor comes from a woman in her 30s with alopecia areata. Some clones in this sample may be carry-over from other donors' samples. This CDR3 reads CSVEDTSTDTQYF. CDR3 coding DNA: TGCAGCGTTGAAGATACCAGCACAGATACGCAGTATTTT.